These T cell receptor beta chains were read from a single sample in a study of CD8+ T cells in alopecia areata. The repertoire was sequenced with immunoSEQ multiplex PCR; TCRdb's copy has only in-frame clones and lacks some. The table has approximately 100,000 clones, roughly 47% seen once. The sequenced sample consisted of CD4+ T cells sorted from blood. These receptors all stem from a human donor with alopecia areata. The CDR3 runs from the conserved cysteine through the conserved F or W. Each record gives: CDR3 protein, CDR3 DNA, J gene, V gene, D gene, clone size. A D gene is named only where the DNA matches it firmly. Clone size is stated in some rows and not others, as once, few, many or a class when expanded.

cdr3_aa: CAGVGAAAGETQYF
cdr3_nt: TGTGCCGGGGTCGGGGCCGCCGCAGGGGAGACCCAGTACTTC
j_call: TRBJ2-5
v_call: TRBV30
d_call: .
clone_size: .

cdr3_aa: CASRTNDGRETQYF
cdr3_nt: TGTGCCAGCAGGACGAACGACGGACGAGAGACCCAGTACTTC
j_call: TRBJ2-5
v_call: TRBV6-5
d_call: .
clone_size: .

cdr3_aa: CASSLHTNGIETQYF
cdr3_nt: TGTGCCAGCAGCCTTCACACTAACGGAATTGAGACCCAGTACTTC
j_call: TRBJ2-5
v_call: TRBV14
d_call: .
clone_size: .

cdr3_aa: CSVEVGGNEKLFF
cdr3_nt: TGCAGCGTTGAAGTCGGGGGAAATGAAAAACTGTTTTTT
j_call: TRBJ1-4
v_call: TRBV29-1
d_call: .
clone_size: .

cdr3_aa: CAWALGPRANVLTF
cdr3_nt: TGTGCCTGGGCCTTGGGTCCAAGGGCCAACGTCCTGACTTTC
j_call: TRBJ2-6
v_call: TRBV30
d_call: .
clone_size: few

cdr3_aa: CASSYGQTYEQYF
cdr3_nt: TGTGCCAGCAGTTACGGGCAGACCTACGAGCAGTACTTC
j_call: TRBJ2-7
v_call: TRBV6-6
d_call: .
clone_size: .

cdr3_aa: CASSLAPSGSRDTQYF
cdr3_nt: TGTGCCAGCAGCTTAGCCCCTAGCGGGAGTAGAGATACGCAGTATTTT
j_call: TRBJ2-3
v_call: TRBV7-2
d_call: TRBD2
clone_size: few

cdr3_aa: CSVDRGRNTGELFF
cdr3_nt: TGCAGCGTTGACAGGGGCAGGAACACCGGGGAGCTGTTTTTT
j_call: TRBJ2-2
v_call: TRBV29-1
d_call: .
clone_size: .

cdr3_aa: CASRGGQYPDTQYF
cdr3_nt: TGTGCCAGCAGGGGAGGACAGTACCCAGATACGCAGTATTTT
j_call: TRBJ2-3
v_call: TRBV2
d_call: .
clone_size: once

cdr3_aa: CSAGQGSNEQFF
cdr3_nt: TGCAGCGCGGGACAGGGAAGCAATGAGCAGTTCTTC
j_call: TRBJ2-1
v_call: TRBV29-1
d_call: TRBD1
clone_size: .

cdr3_aa: CSVDGQRSSSEQFF
cdr3_nt: TGCAGCGTTGATGGACAGAGATCCTCCAGCGAGCAGTTCTTC
j_call: TRBJ2-1
v_call: TRBV29-1
d_call: .
clone_size: .

cdr3_aa: CASSSGEGRETQYF
cdr3_nt: TGTGCCAGCAGTTCGGGAGAGGGGCGGGAGACCCAGTACTTC
j_call: TRBJ2-5
v_call: TRBV6-6
d_call: .
clone_size: .

cdr3_aa: CASSPADRGGYGYTF
cdr3_nt: TGTGCCAGCAGCCCCGCAGACAGGGGCGGCTATGGCTACACCTTC
j_call: TRBJ1-2
v_call: TRBV7-2
d_call: TRBD1
clone_size: .

cdr3_aa: CASSLGMTGMDQPQHF
cdr3_nt: TGTGCCAGCAGCTTAGGCATGACAGGGATGGATCAGCCCCAGCATTTT
j_call: TRBJ1-5
v_call: TRBV7-9
d_call: TRBD1
clone_size: .

cdr3_aa: CASSGRTGTYEQYF
cdr3_nt: TGTGCCAGCAGCGGGAGGACGGGAACCTACGAGCAGTACTTC
j_call: TRBJ2-7
v_call: TRBV7-9
d_call: .
clone_size: .

cdr3_aa: CASSSFGGDNSPLHF
cdr3_nt: TGTGCCAGCAGCTCCTTCGGTGGGGATAATTCACCCCTCCACTTT
j_call: TRBJ1-6
v_call: TRBV7-2
d_call: .
clone_size: medium-sized

cdr3_aa: CASSQDPGQYSPLHF
cdr3_nt: TGCGCCAGCAGCCAAGATCCGGGACAGTATTCACCCCTCCACTTT
j_call: TRBJ1-6
v_call: TRBV4-1
d_call: TRBD1
clone_size: .

cdr3_aa: CSVDTGSEKLFF
cdr3_nt: TGCAGCGTTGACACGGGATCTGAAAAACTGTTTTTT
j_call: TRBJ1-4
v_call: TRBV29-1
d_call: .
clone_size: .

cdr3_aa: CASSLTGSSYNEQFF
cdr3_nt: TGTGCTAGCAGCTTGACGGGGAGCTCCTACAATGAGCAGTTCTTC
j_call: TRBJ2-1
v_call: TRBV7-7
d_call: .
clone_size: .

cdr3_aa: CASSRLGEGMNTEAFF
cdr3_nt: TGCGCCAGCAGCCGCTTAGGGGAGGGTATGAACACTGAAGCTTTCTTT
j_call: TRBJ1-1
v_call: TRBV4-3
d_call: .
clone_size: few

cdr3_aa: CAWSVFSVSNTEAFF
cdr3_nt: TGTGCCTGGAGTGTGTTTTCCGTCAGTAACACTGAAGCTTTCTTT
j_call: TRBJ1-1
v_call: TRBV30
d_call: .
clone_size: once

cdr3_aa: CASSLQSSYNEQFF
cdr3_nt: TGTGCCAGCAGCTTGCAGAGCTCCTACAATGAGCAGTTCTTC
j_call: TRBJ2-1
v_call: TRBV11-2
d_call: .
clone_size: .

cdr3_aa: CASLQHGQGREQFF
cdr3_nt: TGTGCCAGCCTCCAGCACGGACAGGGGAGAGAGCAGTTCTTC
j_call: TRBJ2-1
v_call: TRBV19
d_call: TRBD1
clone_size: few

cdr3_aa: CASRGGETQYF
cdr3_nt: TGCGCCAGCAGAGGCGGGGAGACCCAGTACTTC
j_call: TRBJ2-5
v_call: TRBV5-1
d_call: .
clone_size: few

cdr3_aa: CSVGQGPDTQYF
cdr3_nt: TGCAGCGTGGGGCAAGGGCCAGATACGCAGTATTTT
j_call: TRBJ2-3
v_call: TRBV29-1
d_call: .
clone_size: .

cdr3_aa: CSVEVGGAGELFF
cdr3_nt: TGCAGCGTTGAAGTGGGAGGGGCCGGGGAGCTGTTTTTT
j_call: TRBJ2-2
v_call: TRBV29-1
d_call: TRBD2
clone_size: few

cdr3_aa: CSVRDRGKVMNTEAFF
cdr3_nt: TGCAGCGTTCGGGACAGGGGAAAGGTAATGAACACTGAAGCTTTCTTT
j_call: TRBJ1-1
v_call: TRBV29-1
d_call: TRBD1
clone_size: .

cdr3_aa: CSVHDRGTNTEAFF
cdr3_nt: TGCAGCGTCCACGACAGGGGTACTAACACTGAAGCTTTCTTT
j_call: TRBJ1-1
v_call: TRBV29-1
d_call: TRBD1
clone_size: few

cdr3_aa: CSVRKGAVPEAFF
cdr3_nt: TGCAGCGTCCGAAAGGGGGCGGTGCCTGAAGCTTTCTTT
j_call: TRBJ1-1
v_call: TRBV29-1
d_call: TRBD1
clone_size: once

cdr3_aa: CSVEARLYGYTF
cdr3_nt: TGCAGCGTTGAAGCGCGCCTCTATGGCTACACCTTC
j_call: TRBJ1-2
v_call: TRBV29-1
d_call: .
clone_size: few

cdr3_aa: CASSSVVFYTF
cdr3_nt: TGTGCCAGCAGCTCCGTGGTGTTCTACACCTTC
j_call: TRBJ1-2
v_call: TRBV9
d_call: .
clone_size: once

cdr3_aa: CASSRIEAGETQYF
cdr3_nt: TGTGCCAGCAGCCGAATTGAGGCAGGGGAGACCCAGTACTTC
j_call: TRBJ2-5
v_call: TRBV6-5
d_call: .
clone_size: .

cdr3_aa: CASSSRTSPGELFF
cdr3_nt: TGTGCCAGCAGTTCAAGGACTAGTCCCGGGGAGCTGTTTTTT
j_call: TRBJ2-2
v_call: TRBV2
d_call: TRBD2
clone_size: many

cdr3_aa: CSVGKLADTQYF
cdr3_nt: TGCAGCGTTGGAAAATTGGCAGATACGCAGTATTTT
j_call: TRBJ2-3
v_call: TRBV29-1
d_call: .
clone_size: few

cdr3_aa: CSARQENYGYTF
cdr3_nt: TGCAGCGCACGGCAGGAGAACTATGGCTACACCTTC
j_call: TRBJ1-2
v_call: TRBV29-1
d_call: .
clone_size: .

cdr3_aa: CAWSVGDDQPQHF
cdr3_nt: TGTGCCTGGAGTGTAGGGGACGATCAGCCCCAGCATTTT
j_call: TRBJ1-5
v_call: TRBV30
d_call: .
clone_size: few

cdr3_aa: CSVEASPGSRGYTF
cdr3_nt: TGCAGCGTTGAAGCCTCGCCGGGGTCGCGAGGCTACACCTTC
j_call: TRBJ1-2
v_call: TRBV29-1
d_call: .
clone_size: .

cdr3_aa: CAWSMREADTQYF
cdr3_nt: TGTGCCTGGAGTATGCGGGAGGCGGATACGCAGTATTTT
j_call: TRBJ2-3
v_call: TRBV30
d_call: TRBD2
clone_size: .

cdr3_aa: CAPASVRGDYGYTF
cdr3_nt: TGTGCCCCCGCCTCAGTACGAGGTGACTATGGCTACACCTTC
j_call: TRBJ1-2
v_call: TRBV30
d_call: .
clone_size: once

cdr3_aa: CSVSGTDEKLFF
cdr3_nt: TGCAGCGTTTCCGGGACGGATGAAAAACTGTTTTTT
j_call: TRBJ1-4
v_call: TRBV29-1
d_call: .
clone_size: few

cdr3_aa: CASSLKGIGTDTQYF
cdr3_nt: TGTGCCAGCAGCTTAAAGGGGATTGGTACAGATACGCAGTATTTT
j_call: TRBJ2-3
v_call: TRBV7-2
d_call: .
clone_size: .

cdr3_aa: CASSVFPRGTDTQYF
cdr3_nt: TGTGCCAGCAGCGTATTCCCGCGGGGCACAGATACGCAGTATTTT
j_call: TRBJ2-3
v_call: TRBV9
d_call: .
clone_size: .

cdr3_aa: CASSFARGTDTQYF
cdr3_nt: TGCGCCAGCAGCTTCGCCCGGGGCACAGATACGCAGTATTTT
j_call: TRBJ2-3
v_call: TRBV5-1
d_call: .
clone_size: .

cdr3_aa: CASSQGGLAEETQYF
cdr3_nt: TGCGCCAGCAGCCAAGGGGGTCTAGCGGAAGAGACCCAGTACTTC
j_call: TRBJ2-5
v_call: TRBV4-3
d_call: TRBD2
clone_size: .

cdr3_aa: CASSRDRGLRNEQFF
cdr3_nt: TGTGCCAGCTCAAGGGACAGGGGCTTAAGGAATGAGCAGTTCTTC
j_call: TRBJ2-1
v_call: TRBV18
d_call: TRBD1
clone_size: .

cdr3_aa: CASSQGTGSPQPQHF
cdr3_nt: TGTGCCAGCAGCCAAGGGACAGGGAGCCCTCAGCCCCAGCATTTT
j_call: TRBJ1-5
v_call: TRBV4-2
d_call: TRBD1
clone_size: .

cdr3_aa: CASSENTGGPWEQYF
cdr3_nt: TGTGCCAGCAGTGAGAACACGGGAGGGCCTTGGGAGCAGTACTTC
j_call: TRBJ2-7
v_call: TRBV2
d_call: TRBD2
clone_size: .

cdr3_aa: CAWSLGTGGYEQYF
cdr3_nt: TGTGCCTGGAGTCTCGGGACAGGGGGTTACGAGCAGTACTTC
j_call: TRBJ2-7
v_call: TRBV30
d_call: TRBD1
clone_size: once

cdr3_aa: CSVEPGNQETQYF
cdr3_nt: TGCAGCGTTGAACCGGGCAACCAAGAGACCCAGTACTTC
j_call: TRBJ2-5
v_call: TRBV29-1
d_call: .
clone_size: .